The T cell receptor beta chain under discussion was sequenced for a study of shared clonotypes between healthy human individuals. Notes on this clone: In the same sample, other DNA sequences code for this CDR3.

Naivety among CD8 cells was defined by CD45RO negativity and positive CCR7 selection, thereby excluding terminally differentiated effector memory CD45RA+ cells. Sorted-subset replicate PCR reactions were performed with roughly 200 ng DNA, corresponding to tens of thousands of T cell genomes. Clones were sequenced by immunoSEQ multiplex PCR, and TCRdb holds only the in-frame ones, with some missing. The sample carries around 2,100,000 clones, 85% to 95% recorded once. The sequenced material came from naive CD8+ T cells sorted from blood. The origin of this receptor is a man younger than 30 in good health.

DNA of the CDR3: TGTGCCAGCAGCTTAGGAGGCGAGTACGAGCAGTACTTC. Its protein product is CASSLGGEYEQYF. The chain combines TRBV11-2 with TRBJ2-7; D call uncertain. Deletions cut 1 base from V and 4 bases from J, with 8 bases between. Germline values: CDR1 SGHAT, CDR2 FQNNGV. The CDR3 contains 13 residues.